This T cell receptor beta chain was identified in a study of blood T cell repertoires in COVID-19. Assay: immunoSEQ multiplex PCR; the TCRdb copy retains only in-frame clones and omits some. The data contain 95,000 to 110,000 clones, more than 70% of them singletons. CDR3 length equals 14 residues. The germline CDR1 and CDR2 sequences are LGHNT and FRNRAP. Trimming left V 0 bases short and J 6 bases short, with 8 bases between. The rearrangement joins TRBV12-5 to TRBJ2-2; D not certain. Sequenced: peripheral blood. This clonotype was obtained from a woman aged 60-75 years with acute or convalescent COVID-19. DNA of the CDR3: TGTGCTAGTGGTTTGGTACCTTGGCCCGGGGAGCTGTTTTTT. Translation gives CASGLVPWPGELFF. Looking up the rest from reference TRBV12-5 and TRBJ2-2 gives the full variable domain: DARVTQTPRHKVTEMGQEVTMRCQPILGHNTVFWYRQTMMQGLELLAYFRNRAPLDDSGMPKDRFSAEMPDATLATLKIQPSEPRDSAVYFCASGLVPWPGELFFGEGSRLTVL.